The 15 T cell receptor beta chains listed next were all sequenced from one sample in a study of T cells after yellow fever vaccination. TCRdb analysed the 5' RACE reads with MiXCR anew, one entry per CDR3 protein. The table has 160,000 or so distinct CDR3 sequences, about 7% seen once. The material sequenced was CD4+ T cells sorted from PBMCs, taken 5 days after the first yellow fever vaccination. The origin of the receptors is a man between 18 and 35 years old who received the YFV17D yellow fever vaccine.

In this sample, this clonotype turned up many times. The CDR3 loop is CSVTENYEQYV. The CDR3 bases are TGCAGTGTTACCGAAAACTACGAGCAGTACGTC. The V call is TRBV20-1, the J call TRBJ2-7; D gene ambiguous. Germline V lookup: CDR1 DFQATT, CDR2 SNEGSKA (reference sequence). V lost 7 bases, J lost 3 bases, and 10 bases lay in between. CDR3 length equals 11 residues.

This clonotype was recorded at least ten times. V and J are TRBV7-2 and TRBJ2-3; D may correspond to TRBD1 or TRBD2 (6 bases each). The CDR3 loop spans 14 amino acids. The germline V gene has CDR1 SGHTA and CDR2 FQGNSA. Trimming took 6 bases from V and 5 from J, leaving 15 bases between them. The CDR3 reads CASSFGGPGDTQYF. The CDR3 bases are TGTGCCAGCAGTTTTGGGGGGCCCGGAGATACGCAGTATTTT.

This clonotype was detected ten times or more. J is TRBJ2-7 and V is TRBV12-3 or TRBV12-4; 8 bases line up with TRBD2. With 4 bases clipped from V and 4 bases from J, the junction kept 6 bases outside the gene matches. This CDR3 region has 14 residues. Here the CDR3 reads CASSSQRGRYEQYF. In DNA form, the CDR3 reads TGTGCCAGCAGTTCCCAGCGGGGGCGGTACGAGCAGTACTTC.

The sample holds a few counts of this clonotype. This sequence joins TRBV6-6 and TRBJ2-5; the D gene could be TRBD1 or TRBD2 (5 bases each). The V and J ends lost 2 bases and 4 bases respectively, with 5 bases between them. Germline lookup yields CDR1 MNHNY and CDR2 SVGAGI (reference sequence). The CDR3 loop spans 12 amino acids. CDR3 residues: CASSYGGETQYF. The DNA of the CDR3 is TGTGCCAGCAGTTACGGGGGAGAGACCCAGTACTTC.

J is TRBJ1-6 and V is TRBV19; no reliable D call. The CDR3 loop spans 12 amino acids. Germline CDR1 reads LNHDA; CDR2 reads SQIVND (reference sequence). V gave up 6 bases and J gave up 7 bases, with 7 bases separating them. CDR3 protein: CASREVNSPLHF. CDR3 nucleotide sequence: TGTGCCAGTAGGGAGGTAAATTCACCCCTCCACTTT.

This clonotype appeared a few times. The chain carries TRBV7-6 and TRBJ1-6, with 9 bases fitting TRBD1. This CDR3 contains 17 residues. Trimming removed 3 bases from V and 5 bases from J; junction bases left unmatched: 8. Per the germline V gene, CDR1 is SGHVS and CDR2 is FNYEAQ. CDR3 protein: CASSFSYRTGDNSPLHF. CDR3 nucleotides: TGTGCCAGCAGCTTCTCGTATCGGACAGGGGATAATTCACCCCTCCACTTT.

This clonotype came up many times. V gene TRBV18 combines with J gene TRBJ2-1, with 8 bases identical to TRBD1. V trimming: 3 bases; J trimming: 8 bases; junction bases outside the gene matches: 6. The CDR3 totals 14 residues. Germline loops: CDR1 KGHSH, CDR2 LQKENI. CDR3 sequence reads: CASSPHQGADEQFF. DNA of the CDR3: TGTGCCAGCTCACCGCACCAGGGGGCTGATGAGCAGTTCTTC.

This clonotype was detected many times. The chain couples TRBV5-1 to TRBJ2-5; 8 bases map to TRBD2. This CDR3 region has 16 residues. The junction had 10 bases not matched to a gene; V was cut back by 2 bases and J by 4 bases. Germline V gene lookup returns CDR1 SGHRS and CDR2 YFSETQ. Here the CDR3 DNA reads TGCGCCAGCAGCTTTCAGCGGGGGTCAGTTTCAGAGACCCAGTACTTC. Its translation is CASSFQRGSVSETQYF.

The rearrangement links TRBV28 to TRBJ2-3; tentatively, D is TRBD1 or TRBD2 (5 bases each). The CDR3 length is 15 residues. V dropped 10 bases and J dropped 2 bases, with 19 bases sitting between them. Germline V lookup: CDR1 MDHEN, CDR2 SYDVKM. In DNA, the CDR3 is TGTGCCACCCAGACCGGGACGAACCCCACAGATACGCAGTATTTT. This gives the protein CATQTGTNPTDTQYF.

The rearrangement links TRBV28 to TRBJ1-1, with D unresolved. Germline CDR1 is MDHEN and CDR2 is SYDVKM. The CDR3 spans 14 residues. V was cut by 11 bases and J by 1 base, with 17 bases left in between. The CDR3 sequence is CACPGEGENTEAFF. The CDR3 coding sequence is TGTGCCTGCCCGGGCGAGGGAGAGAACACTGAAGCTTTCTTT.

This clonotype occurred a few times. J is TRBJ2-5 and V is TRBV12-3 or TRBV12-4; TRBD1 is a possible D gene (6 bases). V gave up 5 bases and J gave up 7 bases, with 23 bases separating them. This CDR3 has 16 amino acids. This CDR3 reads CASSLPATGGGRTQYF. The CDR3 DNA follows: TGTGCCAGCAGTCTTCCCGCGACAGGTGGTGGCCGGACCCAGTACTTC.

This clonotype was picked up many times. The CDR3 nucleotides are TGTGCCAGCAGTTACAGGGCGGGCGGAGATACGCAGTATTTT. Protein sequence: CASSYRAGGDTQYF. The rearrangement links TRBV6-5 to TRBJ2-3; the D gene is possibly TRBD2 (5 bases). CDR3 length: 14 amino acids. CDR1 and CDR2 from the germline V gene are MNHEY and SVGAGI. The V and J ends lost 2 bases and 5 bases respectively, with 11 bases between them.

CDR3 in amino acids: CASSFWLAGNNEQFF. The CDR3 DNA follows: TGTGCCAGCAGCTTTTGGCTAGCGGGGAACAATGAGCAGTTCTTC. The rearrangement links TRBV5-4 to TRBJ2-1; 9 bases fit TRBD2. There are 15 residues in the CDR3. V shed 2 bases and J 5 bases; nucleotides not matched to a gene: 5. Germline-derived CDR1 and CDR2 are SGHNT and YYREEE (reference sequence).

There are many counts of this clonotype. The CDR3 spells CASSEQGINSPLHF. CDR3 in DNA: TGTGCCAGCAGTGAACAGGGTATTAATTCACCCCTCCACTTT. The chain joins TRBV12-3 or TRBV12-4 to TRBJ1-6; D might be TRBD1 (6 bases). V shed 5 bases and J shed 6 bases, with 11 bases lying between them. The CDR3 is 14 residues long.

This rearrangement joins TRBV19 to TRBJ2-5, with TRBD2 matching 10 bases. The CDR3 is 15 residues long. CDR1 and CDR2 from the germline V gene are LNHDA and SQIVND (reference sequence). Germline trimming cut 9 bases from V and 0 bases from J; bases unmatched to any gene: 7. The CDR3 loop is CASSGSGGYQETQYF. The CDR3 DNA reads TGTGCCAGCTCAGGTAGCGGGGGGTACCAAGAGACCCAGTACTTC.